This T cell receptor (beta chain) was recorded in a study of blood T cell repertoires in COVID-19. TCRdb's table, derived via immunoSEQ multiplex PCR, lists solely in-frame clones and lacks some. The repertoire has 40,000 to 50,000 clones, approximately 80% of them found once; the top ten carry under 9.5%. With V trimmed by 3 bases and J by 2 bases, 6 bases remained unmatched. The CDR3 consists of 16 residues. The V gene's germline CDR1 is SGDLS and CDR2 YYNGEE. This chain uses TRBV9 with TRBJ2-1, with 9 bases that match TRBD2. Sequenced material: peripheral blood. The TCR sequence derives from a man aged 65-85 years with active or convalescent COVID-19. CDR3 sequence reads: CASSGLAGDTYNEQFF. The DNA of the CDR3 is TGTGCCAGCAGCGGGTTAGCGGGGGACACCTACAATGAGCAGTTCTTC.